Listed below are T cell receptor beta chains from one sample, sequenced in a study of human T cells and chemical hapten exposure. TCRdb passed the RACE reads through MiXCR, listing each CDR3 protein once. Of some 190,000 distinct CDR3 sequences in the sample, approximately 20% were seen once. The sample was whole blood, taken in connection with sensitization to the hapten diphenylcyclopropenone (DPC). The receptor source for this set is a woman aged 45-59 years with alopecia areata. Some clones in this sample may be carry-over from other donors' samples. The CDR3 runs from the conserved cysteine through the conserved F or W. Each record gives: V gene, J gene, clone size, D gene, CDR3 protein, CDR3 DNA. A D gene is named only where the DNA matches it firmly. Some rows have no size entry. The others give once, few or many, or a class for an expanded clone.

TRBV7-9	TRBJ2-3	.	.	CASSFWRGSTDTQYF	TGTGCCAGCAGCTTTTGGCGGGGTAGCACAGATACGCAGTATTTT
TRBV4-2	TRBJ2-1	few	TRBD2	CASSQDDSAGARNEQFF	TGTGCCAGCAGCCAAGACGACTCAGCGGGAGCTCGGAATGAGCAGTTCTTC
TRBV7-2	TRBJ2-7	.	.	CASSTRGAGPHEQYF	TGTGCCAGCAGCACCCGGGGAGCGGGTCCCCACGAGCAGTACTTC
TRBV5-1	TRBJ1-2	.	.	CASSLNPGGYEHYGYTF	TGCGCCAGCAGCTTAAATCCGGGGGGCTACGAGCACTATGGCTACACCTTC
TRBV14	TRBJ2-7	few	TRBD2	CASSQGLAGLGYEQYF	TGTGCCAGCAGCCAAGGGCTAGCGGGACTAGGGTACGAGCAGTACTTC
TRBV6-6	TRBJ1-5	.	.	CASSPGTDGNQPQHF	TGTGCCAGCAGCCCCGGGACCGACGGCAACCAGCCCCAGCATTTT
TRBV29-1	TRBJ1-1	few	.	CSVVVQGVFTEAFF	TGCAGCGTTGTGGTGCAGGGCGTATTTACTGAAGCTTTCTTT
TRBV2	TRBJ2-1	.	.	CASSEYEQFF	TGTGCCAGCAGTGAGTATGAGCAGTTCTTC
TRBV20-1	TRBJ2-1	.	.	CSARETSIRDLLYNEQFF	TGCAGTGCTAGAGAAACTAGTATCAGAGACCTCCTCTACAATGAGCAGTTCTTC
TRBV29-1	TRBJ2-1	few	.	CSVVERAGISYNEQFF	TGCAGCGTTGTTGAGAGGGCGGGAATCTCCTACAATGAGCAGTTCTTC
TRBV6-1	TRBJ2-7	few	TRBD2	CASRTSGWKGEQYF	TGTGCCAGCAGGACTAGCGGGTGGAAAGGCGAGCAGTACTTC
TRBV20-1	TRBJ2-7	many	TRBD2	CSASGGLAVYEQYF	TGCAGTGCTAGTGGCGGACTAGCGGTTTACGAGCAGTACTTC
TRBV7-8	TRBJ2-1	few	TRBD2	CASSSRTGTSGKSGYNEQFF	TGTGCCAGCAGCTCACGGACCGGGACTAGCGGGAAAAGTGGATACAATGAGCAGTTCTTC
TRBV7-2	TRBJ2-1	many	TRBD2	CASSFATPSGRDEQFF	TGTGCCAGCAGCTTTGCGACTCCTAGCGGGAGGGATGAGCAGTTCTTC
TRBV7-8	TRBJ2-1	.	.	CASSSYARRSSYNEQFF	TGTGCCAGCAGCTCTTATGCTAGGCGGAGCTCCTACAATGAGCAGTTCTTC
TRBV12-3/TRBV12-4	TRBJ2-1	few	TRBD2	CASKWTGGNEQFF	TGTGCCAGCAAGTGGACGGGAGGCAATGAGCAGTTCTTC
TRBV29-1	TRBJ2-3	.	.	CSVDMGGTDTQYF	TGCAGCGTTGATATGGGAGGCACAGATACGCAGTATTTT
TRBV2	TRBJ1-1	many	.	CATGVSAEAFF	TGTGCCACTGGTGTTTCGGCTGAAGCTTTCTTT
TRBV20-1	TRBJ2-1	.	TRBD2	CSARDLIAGINEQFF	TGCAGTGCTAGAGATTTAATAGCGGGAATCAATGAGCAGTTCTTC
TRBV10-3	TRBJ1-5	few	TRBD1	CAISDRDRVNQPQHF	TGTGCCATCAGTGACCGGGACAGGGTGAATCAGCCCCAGCATTTT
TRBV20-1	TRBJ1-6	.	.	CSARPGADNSPLHF	TGCAGTGCTAGGCCGGGGGCGGATAATTCACCCCTCCACTTT
TRBV13	TRBJ2-1	few	.	CAITLLVSGGGNEQFF	TGTGCCATTACTCTCCTAGTCAGCGGAGGCGGAAATGAGCAGTTCTTC
TRBV7-2	TRBJ2-1	.	.	CASSPQEINEQFF	TGTGCCAGCAGCCCCCAAGAAATCAATGAGCAGTTCTTC
TRBV10-3	TRBJ2-1	few	TRBD2	CAISESGLGGNEQFF	TGTGCCATCAGTGAGTCGGGACTAGGGGGTAATGAGCAGTTCTTC
TRBV6-1	TRBJ2-2	.	TRBD1	CASRELTGSGGELFF	TGTGCCAGCAGGGAACTGACAGGGTCTGGCGGGGAGCTGTTTTTT
TRBV3-1	TRBJ2-3	.	.	CASSQEATDTQYF	TGTGCCAGCAGCCAAGAGGCCACAGATACGCAGTATTTT
TRBV11-2	TRBJ1-1	.	.	CASSLDGGLAEAFF	TGTGCCAGCAGCTTAGATGGAGGGTTGGCTGAAGCTTTCTTT
TRBV12-3/TRBV12-4	TRBJ1-4	.	.	CASSWAGRANEKLFF	TGTGCCAGCAGTTGGGCCGGGAGAGCTAATGAAAAACTGTTTTTT
TRBV9	TRBJ2-7	.	TRBD2	CASSVSGITRDEQYF	TGTGCCAGCAGCGTTAGCGGGATCACGCGGGACGAGCAGTACTTC
TRBV19	TRBJ2-1	few	.	CASSIGGLDYQFF	TGTGCCAGTAGTATAGGGGGTCTGGACTACCAGTTCTTC
TRBV7-9	TRBJ1-1	.	.	CASSRTGSLMNTEAFF	TGTGCCAGCAGCCGAACAGGGAGCCTAATGAACACTGAAGCTTTCTTT
TRBV7-2	TRBJ2-7	.	.	CASSFHDEQYF	TGTGCCAGCAGCTTCCACGACGAGCAGTACTTC
TRBV2	TRBJ1-2	few	.	CASSEYGRGSIEYGYTF	TGTGCCAGCAGTGAATATGGGAGGGGCTCTATAGAATATGGCTACACCTTC
TRBV20-1	TRBJ2-7	.	TRBD2	CSAFSTSGTVSYEQYF	TGCAGTGCCTTTTCGACTAGCGGGACTGTCTCCTACGAGCAGTACTTC
TRBV5-1	TRBJ1-6	few	.	CASSPGDNSPLHF	TGCGCCAGCAGCCCGGGTGATAATTCACCCCTCCACTTT